Shown below are 22 T cell receptor beta chains from a single sample sequenced in a study of CD8+CD57+ T cells in acquired aplastic anemia. The patients chosen for sequencing had shown expansion of CD8+CD57+ cells (detected by flow cytometry). Genomic DNA provided the template from which TCR beta VDJ and CDR3 profiles were obtained. Each CDR3 protein is one row after TCRdb ran MiXCR on the reads. The table has 150,000 to 200,000 distinct CDR3 sequences, 45% to 55% seen once; the top ten hold more than 1%. Material: sorted CD4+, CD8+, or CD8+CD57+ T cells (not recorded which) from PBMCs. Receptors were obtained from a human donor with aplastic anemia.

This sequence joins TRBV29-1 and TRBJ2-5; 9 nucleotides match TRBD2. This CDR3 is 14 amino acids long. V trimming: 5 bases; J trimming: 4 bases; junction bases outside the gene matches: 8. Germline V gene data show CDR1 as SQVTM and CDR2 as ANQGSEA. The CDR3 protein is CSVKAGGVGETQYF. DNA of the CDR3: TGCAGCGTTAAGGCGGGGGGGGTGGGAGAGACCCAGTACTTC.

The CDR3, as DNA: TGCAGTGCTTTTCCCCTGGCCACAGGGGGCCAAGAGACCCAGTACTTC. Amino acids: CSAFPLATGGQETQYF. The chain uses TRBV20-1 and TRBJ2-5; 8 positions match TRBD1. Per germline, CDR1 DFQATT and CDR2 SNEGSKA (reference sequence). V lost 5 bases to trimming and J lost 1 base; unmatched junction nucleotides: 12. The CDR3 runs 16 residues.

Concerning this clonotype itself: With a much larger clone just one base away, this may be a read error. J is TRBJ2-5 and V is TRBV7-2, with D uncertain. Germline V gene sequence: CDR1 SGHTA, CDR2 FQGNSA. The CDR3 spans 15 residues. Trimming left V 4 bases short and J 5 bases short, with 17 bases between. CDR3 loop: CASSSRSAPPETQYF. The CDR3 nucleotides read TGTGCCAGCAGCTCCAGGTCGGCCCCCCCCGAGACCCAGTACTTC. Together with reference TRBV7-2 and TRBJ2-5, the CDR3 gives the full variable domain: GAGVSQSPSNKVTEKGKDVELRCDPISGHTALYWYRQSLGQGLEFLIYFQGNSAPDKSGLPSDRFSAERTGGSVSTLTIQRTQQEDSAVYLCASSSRSAPPETQYFGPGTRLLVL.

This clonotype was recorded at least ten times. CDR3 nucleotides: TGCGCCAGCAGCCAAGGGATGGGACAGAGGCTCTATGGCTACACCTTC. Amino acids: CASSQGMGQRLYGYTF. The V gene is TRBV4-1, the J gene TRBJ1-2; 7 positions agree with TRBD1. Trimming cost V 1 base and J 4 bases; bases outside gene matches: 9. CDR1 and CDR2 (germline): MGHRA, YSYEKL. This CDR3 comprises 16 residues.

This clonotype was seen repeatedly, ten times or more. The chain links TRBV20-1 to TRBJ2-3, with TRBD2 matching 10 bases. Germline V lookup: CDR1 DFQATT, CDR2 SNEGSKA (reference sequence). Unmatched junction bases numbered 4, after V lost 3 bases and J lost 1 base. There are 15 residues in the CDR3. The CDR3 is CSARATSGRTDTQYF. The CDR3 DNA follows: TGCAGTGCTAGGGCGACTAGCGGGCGCACAGATACGCAGTATTTT.

This clonotype was observed many times. The chain is built from TRBV25-1 and TRBJ2-7; a possible D gene is TRBD1 (5 bases). This CDR3 contains 12 residues. Germline CDR1 MGHDK, CDR2 SYGVNS. V was clipped by 2 bases and J by 6 bases, with 8 bases between them. CDR3 sequence (DNA): TGTGCCAGCAGTGAACAGGGATTCGAGCAGTACTTC. Amino acids: CASSEQGFEQYF.

On this clonotype: Being one base from a much bigger clone, this may be a read error. V is TRBV5-1 and J is TRBJ2-3; either TRBD1 or TRBD2 may fit D (5 bases each). There are 15 residues in the CDR3. Germline CDR1 and CDR2: SGHRS and YFSETQ. The V end lost 0 bases, the J end lost 6 bases, and 14 bases lay between the germline ends. CDR3 residues: CASSLASRDSDTQYF. The CDR3 nucleotides read TGCGCCAGCAGCTTGGCTAGCAGGGATTCGGATACGCAGTATTTT. The entire variable domain, with the rest obtained from reference TRBV5-1 and TRBJ2-3, is as follows: KAGVTQTPRYLIKTRGQQVTLSCSPISGHRSVSWYQQTPGQGLQFLFEYFSETQRNKGNFPGRFSGRQFSNSRSEMNVSTLELGDSALYLCASSLASRDSDTQYFGPGTRLTVL.

This clonotype has just one count. The chain couples TRBV20-1 to TRBJ2-7; D is unclear. CDR1 and CDR2 (germline): DFQATT, SNEGSKA (reference sequence). The CDR3 totals 13 residues. Deletions cut 6 bases from V and 1 base from J, with 13 bases between. The CDR3, as DNA: TGCAGTGCCAACCGGGTCGTTTCCTACGAGCAGTACTTC. Translating gives CSANRVVSYEQYF.

This clonotype has just one count. This rearrangement joins TRBV2 to TRBJ1-5, with 11 bases identical to TRBD1. The CDR3 totals 14 residues. V lost 6 bases, J lost 6 bases, and 4 bases stayed unmatched. CDR1 and CDR2 (germline): SNHLY, FYNNEI. CDR3 nucleotides: TGTGCCAGCAGGGGGGACAGGGGGGGTCAGCCCCAGCATTTT. It translates to CASRGDRGGQPQHF.

This clonotype was recorded many times. In nucleotides, the CDR3 is TGTGCCAGCAGCTTACTAGCGCGGCTTAGCACAGATACGCAGTATTTT. Protein sequence: CASSLLARLSTDTQYF. V and J are TRBV7-9 and TRBJ2-3; TRBD2 might be the D (6 bases). The length of the CDR3 is 16 residues. CDR1 is SEHNR and CDR2 is FQNEAQ in the germline V gene (reference sequence). Between the trimmed V and J ends, which lost 2 bases and 0 bases, there was a span of 12 bases.

This chain joins TRBV20-1 and TRBJ1-1, with unresolved D. Germline CDR1 reads DFQATT; CDR2 reads SNEGSKA (reference sequence). This CDR3 has 12 residues. Between the trimmed V and J ends, which lost 3 bases and 6 bases, there was a span of 11 bases. The CDR3 DNA follows: TGCAGTGCTAGCCTTGGTTTTGCTGAAGCTTTCTTT. Its translation is CSASLGFAEAFF.

The chain recombines TRBV7-9 with TRBJ2-1; 9 bases agree with TRBD2. CDR3 length: 12 amino acids. The germline V gene encodes CDR1 SEHNR and CDR2 FQNEAQ (reference sequence). Germline trimming cut 1 base from V and 13 bases from J; bases unmatched to any gene: 2. The CDR3 here is CASSLVAGAQFF. DNA for the CDR3: TGTGCCAGCAGCTTAGTAGCGGGGGCCCAGTTCTTC.

This clonotype was counted between two and nine times. This sequence joins TRBV3-1 and TRBJ2-5; 8 bases map to TRBD1. From germline, CDR1 is LGHDT and CDR2 YNNKEL (reference sequence). V trimming: 4 bases; J trimming: 7 bases; junction bases outside the gene matches: 8. The CDR3 extends over 14 amino acids. In nucleotides, the CDR3 is TGTGCCAGCAGCCGCACAGGGGGAGGAGGGACCCAGTACTTC. Its protein is CASSRTGGGGTQYF.

The CDR3 is CASSSGFAEYEQYF. In nucleotides, the CDR3 is TGTGCCAGCAGTTCAGGGTTTGCAGAGTACGAGCAGTACTTC. This rearrangement joins TRBV2 to TRBJ2-7; TRBD1 might be the D (5 bases). V was shortened by 5 bases and J by 4 bases, with 15 bases between the two germline ends. CDR1 is SNHLY and CDR2 is FYNNEI in the germline V gene. The CDR3 is made up of 14 amino acids.

The chain joins TRBV3-1 to TRBJ1-2; D perhaps matches TRBD1 (5 bases). CDR1 is LGHDT and CDR2 is YNNKEL in the germline V gene (reference sequence). V dropped 0 bases and J dropped 4 bases, with 12 bases sitting between them. The CDR3 extends over 15 amino acids. The CDR3 sequence: CASSQERGKSYGYTF. Here the CDR3 DNA reads TGTGCCAGCAGCCAAGAGCGGGGGAAGAGCTATGGCTACACCTTC.

This clonotype appeared many times. The chain carries TRBV2 and TRBJ2-7; D perhaps matches TRBD1 (6 bases). Trimming left V 8 bases short and J 4 bases short, with 15 bases between. The length of the CDR3 is 13 residues. Germline loops: CDR1 SNHLY, CDR2 FYNNEI. DNA for the CDR3: TGTGCCAGCGGACAGCTTGGGAGTTACGAGCAGTACTTC. It yields the protein CASGQLGSYEQYF. Full variable domain (missing parts from reference TRBV2 and TRBJ2-7): EPEVTQTPSHQVTQMGQEVILRCVPISNHLYFYWYRQILGQKVEFLVSFYNNEISEKSEIFDDQFSVERPDGSNFTLKIRSTKLEDSAMYFCASGQLGSYEQYFGPGTRLTVT.

This clonotype was detected ten times or more. The chain is built from TRBV9 and TRBJ2-5; D call uncertain. The germline gives CDR1 SGDLS, CDR2 YYNGEE. The CDR3 loop spans 13 amino acids. V was cut by 0 bases and J by 4 bases, with 7 bases left in between. This chain's CDR3 is CASSVGPGETQYF. CDR3 sequence (DNA): TGTGCCAGCAGCGTAGGTCCTGGAGAGACCCAGTACTTC.

The chain couples TRBV20-1 to TRBJ2-7; the match to TRBD2 covers 7 bases. J lost 2 bases, V lost 5 bases, and 9 bases had no gene match. CDR1 is DFQATT, CDR2 SNEGSKA, per germline (reference sequence). The CDR3 totals 14 residues. The CDR3 DNA reads TGCAGTGCTCGAAGCGGGAAAGGGACCTACGAGCAGTACTTC. This sequence encodes CSARSGKGTYEQYF.

The chain carries TRBV7-4 and TRBJ2-5; 11 bases line up with TRBD2. The V segment lost 8 bases and the J segment 2 bases; nucleotides outside the gene matches: 10. Per germline, CDR1 SGHVT and CDR2 SQSDAQ. The CDR3 runs 16 residues. CDR3 coding DNA: TGTGCCAGCGCTTGGGCGGTAGCGGGGGGGCAAGAGACCCAGTACTTC. Amino acids: CASAWAVAGGQETQYF.

The chain links TRBV7-9 to TRBJ2-1; unclear D gene. Germline V gene data show CDR1 as SEHNR and CDR2 as FQNEAQ (reference sequence). The CDR3 totals 12 residues. V was clipped by 3 bases and J by 5 bases, with 5 bases between them. The CDR3 here is CASSFRNNEQFF. CDR3 DNA sequence: TGTGCCAGCAGCTTCCGAAACAATGAGCAGTTCTTC.

The chain uses TRBV25-1 and TRBJ2-2; 7 bases match TRBD1. The CDR3 contains 14 residues. With 4 bases clipped from V and 5 bases from J, the junction kept 4 bases outside the gene matches. CDR1 and CDR2 from the germline V gene are MGHDK and SYGVNS. Here the CDR3 DNA reads TGTGCCAGCAGTGGGGGACAGTTTACCGGGGAGCTGTTTTTT. The encoded protein is CASSGGQFTGELFF.

The chain couples TRBV19 to TRBJ2-7; 8 bases map to TRBD1. This CDR3 contains 15 residues. J was trimmed by 3 bases and V by 2 bases; bases with no gene match: 6. Germline V gene sequence: CDR1 LNHDA, CDR2 SQIVND (reference sequence). This chain's CDR3 is CASSISGTGNYEQYF. In DNA, the CDR3 is TGTGCCAGTAGTATATCCGGGACAGGTAACTACGAGCAGTACTTC.